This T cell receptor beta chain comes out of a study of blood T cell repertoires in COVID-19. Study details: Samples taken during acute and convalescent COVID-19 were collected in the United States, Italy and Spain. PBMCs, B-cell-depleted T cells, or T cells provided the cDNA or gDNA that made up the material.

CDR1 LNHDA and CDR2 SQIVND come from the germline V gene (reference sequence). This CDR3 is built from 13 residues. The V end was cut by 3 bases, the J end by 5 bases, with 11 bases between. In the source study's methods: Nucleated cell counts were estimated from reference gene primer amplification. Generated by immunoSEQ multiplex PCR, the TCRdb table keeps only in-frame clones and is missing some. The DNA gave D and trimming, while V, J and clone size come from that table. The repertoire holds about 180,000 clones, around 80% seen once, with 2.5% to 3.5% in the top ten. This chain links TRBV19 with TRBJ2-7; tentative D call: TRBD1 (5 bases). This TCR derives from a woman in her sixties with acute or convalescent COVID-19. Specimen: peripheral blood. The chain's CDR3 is CASSIRGRDEQYF. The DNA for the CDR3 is TGTGCCAGTAGTATTAGGGGCAGGGACGAGCAGTACTTC. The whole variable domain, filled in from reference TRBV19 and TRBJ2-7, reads DGGITQSPKYLFRKEGQNVTLSCEQNLNHDAMYWYRQDPGQGLRLIYYSQIVNDFQKGDIAEGYSVSREKKESFPLTVTSAQKNPTAFYLCASSIRGRDEQYFGPGTRLTVT.